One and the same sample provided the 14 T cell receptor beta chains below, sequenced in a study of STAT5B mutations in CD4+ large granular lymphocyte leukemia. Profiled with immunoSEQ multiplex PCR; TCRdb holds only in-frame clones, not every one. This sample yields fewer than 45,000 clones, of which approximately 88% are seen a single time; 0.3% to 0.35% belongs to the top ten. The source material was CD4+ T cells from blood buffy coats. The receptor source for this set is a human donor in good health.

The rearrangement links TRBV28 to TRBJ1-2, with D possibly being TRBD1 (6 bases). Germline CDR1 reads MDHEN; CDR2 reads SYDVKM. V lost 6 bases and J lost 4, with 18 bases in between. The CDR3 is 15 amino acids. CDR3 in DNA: TGTGCCAGCAGACCCCCGGTCGTGGGGGCCTATGGCTACACCTTC. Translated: CASRPPVVGAYGYTF.

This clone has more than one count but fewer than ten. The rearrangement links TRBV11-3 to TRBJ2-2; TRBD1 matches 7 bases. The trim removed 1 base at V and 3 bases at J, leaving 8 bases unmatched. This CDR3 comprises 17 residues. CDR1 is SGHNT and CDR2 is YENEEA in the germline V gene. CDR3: CASSLGPQTGYTGELFF. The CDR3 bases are TGTGCCAGCAGCTTAGGGCCACAGACAGGGTACACCGGGGAGCTGTTTTTT.

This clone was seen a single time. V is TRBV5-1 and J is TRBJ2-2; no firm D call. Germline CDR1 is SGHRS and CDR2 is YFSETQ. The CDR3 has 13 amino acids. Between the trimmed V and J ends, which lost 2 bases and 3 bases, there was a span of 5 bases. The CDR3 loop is CASSFSDTGELFF. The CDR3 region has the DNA TGCGCCAGCAGCTTCTCGGACACCGGGGAGCTGTTTTTT.

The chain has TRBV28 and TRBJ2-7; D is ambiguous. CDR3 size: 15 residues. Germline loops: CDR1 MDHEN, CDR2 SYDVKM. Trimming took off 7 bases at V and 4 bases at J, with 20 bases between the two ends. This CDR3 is CASTHYTGPTYEQYF. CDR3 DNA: TGTGCCAGCACCCATTATACGGGCCCGACGTACGAGCAGTACTTC.

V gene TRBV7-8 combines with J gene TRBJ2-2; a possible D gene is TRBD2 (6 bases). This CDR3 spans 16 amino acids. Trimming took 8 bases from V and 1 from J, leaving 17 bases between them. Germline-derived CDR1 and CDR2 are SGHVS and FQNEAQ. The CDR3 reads CASSLGRRENTGELFF. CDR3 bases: TGTGCCAGCTCCCTAGGTCGGCGGGAGAACACCGGGGAGCTGTTTTTT.

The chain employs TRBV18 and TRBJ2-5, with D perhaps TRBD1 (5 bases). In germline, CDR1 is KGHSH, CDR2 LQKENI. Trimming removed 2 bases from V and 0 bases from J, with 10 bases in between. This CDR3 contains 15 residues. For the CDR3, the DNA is TGTGCCAGCTCACCAGTCTCAGGGAACCAAGAGACCCAGTACTTC. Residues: CASSPVSGNQETQYF. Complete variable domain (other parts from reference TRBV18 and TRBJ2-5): NAGVMQNPRHLVRRRGQEARLRCSPMKGHSHVYWYRQLPEEGLKFMVYLQKENIIDESGMPKERFSAEFPKEGPSILRIQQVVRGDSAAYFCASSPVSGNQETQYFGPGTRLLVL.

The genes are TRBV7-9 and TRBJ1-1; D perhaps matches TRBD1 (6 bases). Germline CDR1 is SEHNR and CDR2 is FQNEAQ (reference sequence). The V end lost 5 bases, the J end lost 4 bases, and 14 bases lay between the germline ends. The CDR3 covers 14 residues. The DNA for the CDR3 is TGTGCCAGCAGCGTCCTCCAGGGGAGCACTGAAGCTTTCTTT. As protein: CASSVLQGSTEAFF.

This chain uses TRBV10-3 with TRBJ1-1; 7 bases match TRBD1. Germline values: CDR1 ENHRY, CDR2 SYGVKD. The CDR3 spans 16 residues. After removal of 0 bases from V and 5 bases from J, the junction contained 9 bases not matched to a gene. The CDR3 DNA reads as TGTGCCATCAGTGAGTCCCTCTTGACAGGGAGGACTGAAGCTTTCTTT. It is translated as CAISESLLTGRTEAFF.

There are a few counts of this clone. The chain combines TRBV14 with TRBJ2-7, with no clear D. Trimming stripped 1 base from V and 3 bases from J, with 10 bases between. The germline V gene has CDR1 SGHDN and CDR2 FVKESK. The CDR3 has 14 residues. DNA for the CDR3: TGTGCCAGCAGCCAAGTAGGCACAGACTACGAGCAGTACTTC. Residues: CASSQVGTDYEQYF.

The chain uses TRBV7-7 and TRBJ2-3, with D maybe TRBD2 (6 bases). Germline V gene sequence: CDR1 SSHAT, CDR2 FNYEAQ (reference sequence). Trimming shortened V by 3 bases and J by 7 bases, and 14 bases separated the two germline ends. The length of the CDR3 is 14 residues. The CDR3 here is CASSLTSGTHTQYF. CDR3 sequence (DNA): TGTGCCAGCAGCTTGACTAGTGGGACCCATACGCAGTATTTT.

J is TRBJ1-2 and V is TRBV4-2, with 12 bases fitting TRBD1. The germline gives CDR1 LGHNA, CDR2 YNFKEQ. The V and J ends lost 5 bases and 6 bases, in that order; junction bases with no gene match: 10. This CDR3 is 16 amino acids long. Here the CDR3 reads CASSSGTGGVRDGYTF. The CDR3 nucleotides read TGTGCCAGCAGCTCCGGGACAGGGGGCGTGCGGGATGGCTACACCTTC.

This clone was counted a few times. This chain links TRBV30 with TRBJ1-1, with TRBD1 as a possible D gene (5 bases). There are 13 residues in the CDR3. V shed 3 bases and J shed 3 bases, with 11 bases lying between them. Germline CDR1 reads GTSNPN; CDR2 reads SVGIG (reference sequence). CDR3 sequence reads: CAWSRVVDTEAFF. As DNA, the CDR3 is TGTGCCTGGAGCAGGGTGGTGGACACTGAAGCTTTCTTT.

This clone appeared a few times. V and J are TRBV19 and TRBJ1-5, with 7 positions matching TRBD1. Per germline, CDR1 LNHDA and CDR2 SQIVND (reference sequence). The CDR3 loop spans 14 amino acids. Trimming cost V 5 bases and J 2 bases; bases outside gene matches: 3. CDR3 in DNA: TGTGCCAGTAGTTTCGACAGGGGCAATCAGCCCCAGCATTTT. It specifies CASSFDRGNQPQHF.

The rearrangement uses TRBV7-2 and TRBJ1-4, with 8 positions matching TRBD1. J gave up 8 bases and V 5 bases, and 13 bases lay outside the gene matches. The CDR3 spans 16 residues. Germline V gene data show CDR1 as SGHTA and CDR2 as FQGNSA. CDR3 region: CASSLRQGISGEKLFF. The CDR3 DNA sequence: TGTGCCAGCAGCCTTCGACAGGGGATATCAGGGGAAAAACTGTTTTTT. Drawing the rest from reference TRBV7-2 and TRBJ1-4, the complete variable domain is GAGVSQSPSNKVTEKGKDVELRCDPISGHTALYWYRQSLGQGLEFLIYFQGNSAPDKSGLPSDRFSAERTGGSVSTLTIQRTQQEDSAVYLCASSLRQGISGEKLFFGSGTQLSVL.